A selection of T cell receptor beta chains follows, all from one sample in a study of T cells after yellow fever vaccination. TCRdb called the 5' RACE reads again in MiXCR, with one record for every CDR3 protein. The sample shows approximately 550,000 distinct CDR3 sequences, less than 20% of them seen only once. Source: PBMCs, taken 15 days after the yellow fever booster vaccination. The origin of the receptors is a man under 40 who received the YFV17D yellow fever vaccine. The CDR3 runs from the conserved cysteine through the conserved F or W. D genes are given only for firm matches. Some rows mark clone size as missing; the rest say once, few, many or name a class of expanded clone.

13	TRBV7-2	TRBD2	TRBJ2-7	many	CASSLTSGYEQYF	TGTGCCAGCAGCTTAACTAGCGGATACGAGCAGTACTTC
18	TRBV27	TRBD2	TRBJ2-1	.	CASSSIGLAKQTYNEQFF	TGTGCCAGCAGCTCTATAGGACTAGCGAAACAGACCTACAATGAGCAGTTCTTC
15	TRBV5-6	.	TRBJ2-6	.	CASSLYSSGANVLTF	TGTGCCAGCAGCTTGTATTCCTCTGGGGCCAACGTCCTGACTTTC
12	TRBV7-2	.	TRBJ2-2	.	CASSSRFGELFF	TGTGCCAGCAGCTCCCGATTCGGGGAGCTGTTTTTT
17	TRBV18	.	TRBJ1-6	.	CASSRAVQEGLNSPLHF	TGTGCCAGCTCACGGGCTGTGCAGGAGGGCCTGAATTCACCCCTCCACTTT
16	TRBV11-3	TRBD2	TRBJ2-1	few	CASSSKTSGSYNEQFF	TGTGCCAGCAGCTCAAAGACTAGCGGGAGTTACAATGAGCAGTTCTTC
14	TRBV12-3/TRBV12-4	.	TRBJ2-3	.	CASSSRPETDTQYF	TGTGCCAGCAGTTCTCGCCCTGAGACAGATACGCAGTATTTT
16	TRBV6-5	TRBD2	TRBJ2-1	few	CASSYPPSGGVGEQFF	TGTGCCAGCAGTTACCCACCTAGCGGGGGGGTGGGTGAGCAGTTCTTC
13	TRBV10-3	TRBD1	TRBJ2-1	.	CAITPNRGVKAFF	TGTGCCATCACCCCGAACAGGGGGGTTAAGGCGTTCTTC
15	TRBV6-2/TRBV6-3	TRBD2	TRBJ2-1	.	CASTLPLAGSNEQFF	TGTGCCAGCACCTTACCCCTAGCGGGTTCAAATGAGCAGTTCTTC
13	TRBV20-1	.	TRBJ1-5	few	CSATPTGNQPQHF	TGCAGTGCTACTCCTACGGGCAATCAGCCCCAGCATTTT
12	TRBV29-1	.	TRBJ2-5	.	CSVDTGGDGRDF	TGCAGCGTTGATACTGGCGGCGACGGCCGAGACTTC
12	TRBV10-1	TRBD2	TRBJ2-5	.	CASSSSGATQYF	TGCGCCAGCAGTTCTAGCGGCGCGACCCAGTACTTC
14	TRBV11-2	.	TRBJ2-5	few	CASSLNGGGKTQYF	TGTGCCAGCAGCTTAAACGGCGGCGGGAAAACCCAGTACTTC
14	TRBV29-1	TRBD2	TRBJ2-3	.	CSVPTSGSSDTQYF	TGCAGCGTTCCGACTAGCGGGAGTTCAGATACGCAGTATTTT
18	TRBV10-3	TRBD2	TRBJ2-5	.	CAISESKSWTSKKETQYF	TGTGCCATCAGTGAGTCAAAGTCGTGGACTAGCAAAAAAGAGACCCAGTACTTC
13	TRBV5-1	.	TRBJ1-4	many	CASSRQVNEKLFF	TGCGCCAGCAGCCGACAGGTTAATGAAAAACTGTTTTTT
16	TRBV6-1	TRBD1	TRBJ1-5	.	CASSPQGDRAQRPQHF	TGTGCCAGCAGCCCCCAAGGTGACAGGGCGCAGAGGCCCCAGCATTTT
15	TRBV6-1	.	TRBJ2-7	.	CATLGGLGATYEQYF	TGTGCCACCCTTGGAGGCCTGGGGGCGACCTACGAGCAGTACTTC
17	TRBV7-2	TRBD2	TRBJ2-3	.	CASSFAGLAVPTDTQYF	TGTGCCAGCAGCTTCGCCGGACTAGCGGTGCCCACAGATACGCAGTATTTT
13	TRBV6-2/TRBV6-3	.	TRBJ2-4	few	CASRRGLEDIQYF	TGTGCCAGCAGGAGGGGCCTAGAAGACATTCAGTACTTC
13	TRBV20-1	.	TRBJ2-3	few	CSARYSSTDTQYF	TGCAGTGCTAGATACAGCAGCACAGATACGCAGTATTTT
18	TRBV15	.	TRBJ1-2	few	CATSRVGWEGEGDYGYTF	TGTGCCACCAGCAGAGTCGGGTGGGAGGGGGAAGGAGACTATGGCTACACCTTC
12	TRBV6-6	.	TRBJ2-5	.	CASSRPVETQYF	TGTGCCAGCAGTCGCCCGGTTGAGACCCAGTACTTC
12	TRBV20-1	.	TRBJ2-1	few	CSASSVNNEQFF	TGCAGTGCTTCGTCGGTGAACAATGAGCAGTTCTTC
16	TRBV20-1	.	TRBJ2-1	few	CSADDRRSGIYNEQFF	TGCAGTGCCGACGACCGGCGGAGCGGCATATACAATGAGCAGTTCTTC
15	TRBV6-2/TRBV6-3	TRBD1	TRBJ2-7	few	CASSPLPGGRNEQYF	TGTGCCAGCAGCCCACTCCCAGGGGGAAGGAACGAGCAGTACTTC
13	TRBV28	TRBD1	TRBJ2-4	.	CASSDRVGNIQYF	TGTGCCAGCAGCGACAGGGTCGGGAACATTCAGTACTTC
13	TRBV5-1	TRBD2	TRBJ2-1	.	CASSLSGSDEQFF	TGCGCCAGCAGCTTAAGCGGGAGCGATGAGCAGTTCTTC
16	TRBV4-1	.	TRBJ1-1	few	CASSQAGRQVRSGAFF	TGCGCCAGCAGCCAAGCCGGAAGACAGGTCCGTTCGGGAGCTTTCTTT
14	TRBV11-2	TRBD1	TRBJ2-7	.	CASSSRGQDYEQYF	TGTGCCAGCAGCTCACGGGGACAGGACTACGAGCAGTACTTC
12	TRBV5-1	.	TRBJ1-2	.	CASSTENYGYTF	TGCGCCAGCAGCACAGAGAACTATGGCTACACCTTC
14	TRBV30	.	TRBJ1-2	few	CAWSQRRAREGYTF	TGTGCCTGGAGTCAAAGACGGGCCCGGGAGGGCTACACCTTC
16	TRBV11-3	.	TRBJ2-2	.	CASSLGGTLNTGELFF	TGTGCCAGCAGCTTAGGGGGGACTCTTAACACCGGGGAGCTGTTTTTT
15	TRBV20-1	TRBD1	TRBJ2-1	few	CSAYLMDRADNEQFF	TGCAGTGCTTATCTGATGGACAGGGCGGACAATGAGCAGTTCTTC
14	TRBV7-2	.	TRBJ2-1	few	CASSPVFGVNEQFF	TGTGCCAGCAGCCCGGTCTTCGGGGTCAATGAGCAGTTCTTC
15	TRBV9	.	TRBJ2-3	.	CASSAGALAKDTQYF	TGTGCCAGCAGCGCAGGGGCGCTAGCGAAAGATACGCAGTATTTT